These 10 T cell receptor beta chains were all obtained from the same sample, sequenced in a study of cytomegalovirus exposure and HLA in healthy donors. Researchers ran the PCR with 60 Vbeta and 13 Jbeta primers. The table came from immunoSEQ multiplex PCR; TCRdb's copy has only in-frame clones and leaves some out. Among tens of thousands of clones, 67% were seen once, and the ten largest hold around 2.3%. Source material: PBMCs. The source of these receptors is a man aged 25 to 45 in good health and CMV-seronegative.

The V call is TRBV6-6, the J call TRBJ2-4, with 9 bases matching TRBD1. This CDR3 contains 14 residues. The J segment lost 11 bases and the V segment lost 5 bases, leaving 10 bases of the junction unmatched. The germline V gene encodes CDR1 MNHNY and CDR2 SVGAGI (reference sequence). The CDR3 spells CASSPPLDRGVQYF. The CDR3 region has the DNA TGTGCCAGCAGTCCCCCTCTCGACAGGGGGGTTCAGTACTTC.

The chain recombines TRBV4-1 with TRBJ1-1; possible D gene TRBD1, 6 bases. Germline lookup yields CDR1 MGHRA and CDR2 YSYEKL. The CDR3 covers 14 residues. V shed 4 bases and J shed 0 bases, with 9 bases lying between them. The CDR3, as DNA: TGCGCCAGCAGCCCCAGGGGCATGAACACTGAAGCTTTCTTT. Amino acids: CASSPRGMNTEAFF.

A few counts support this clone. The rearrangement uses TRBV7-2 and TRBJ1-1; 8 nucleotides align to TRBD1. The trim removed 3 bases at V and 0 bases at J, leaving 0 bases unmatched. Germline CDR1 SGHTA, CDR2 FQGNSA. This CDR3 is built from 14 residues. The CDR3 DNA reads TGTGCCAGCAGCTTGGGACAGGTGAACACTGAAGCTTTCTTT. It codes for CASSLGQVNTEAFF. Complete variable domain (other parts from reference TRBV7-2 and TRBJ1-1): GAGVSQSPSNKVTEKGKDVELRCDPISGHTALYWYRQSLGQGLEFLIYFQGNSAPDKSGLPSDRFSAERTGGSVSTLTIQRTQQEDSAVYLCASSLGQVNTEAFFGQGTRLTVV.

This clone came up a few times. The chain joins TRBV4-1 to TRBJ2-7; D is perhaps TRBD1 (5 bases). Between the trimmed V and J ends, which lost 0 bases and 0 bases, there was a span of 12 bases. CDR1 is MGHRA, CDR2 YSYEKL, per germline. The CDR3 has 16 residues. DNA for the CDR3: TGCGCCAGCAGCCAAGATTCGACAGCTTTCTCCTACGAGCAGTACTTC. This gives the protein CASSQDSTAFSYEQYF.

The V gene is TRBV5-8, the J gene TRBJ1-1; no reliable D call. Trimming removed 1 base at V and 1 base at J, with 11 bases between. The germline V gene has CDR1 SGHTS and CDR2 YDEGEE. This CDR3 spans 15 amino acids. This CDR3 reads CASSLNGDSNTEAFF. The CDR3 DNA sequence: TGTGCCAGCAGCTTGAACGGGGATTCGAACACTGAAGCTTTCTTT.

The genes are TRBV7-9 and TRBJ2-1, with D tentatively TRBD1 (6 bases). The length of the CDR3 is 14 residues. The V end lost 6 bases, the J end lost 4 bases, and 13 bases lay between the germline ends. CDR1 and CDR2 (germline): SEHNR, FQNEAQ (reference sequence). CDR3 sequence: CASRNPDRYNEQFF. The CDR3 DNA is TGTGCCAGCAGAAACCCCGACAGGTACAATGAGCAGTTCTTC.

The V gene is TRBV6-9, the J gene TRBJ1-2, with TRBD1 identical over 8 bases. Germline V gene data show CDR1 as MNHGY and CDR2 as SVAAGI. This CDR3 is 15 amino acids long. The J segment lost 1 base and the V segment lost 2 bases, leaving 3 bases of the junction unmatched. This CDR3 reads CASSYPRGRNYGYTF. Here the CDR3 DNA reads TGTGCCAGCAGTTATCCCAGGGGGCGTAACTATGGCTACACCTTC.

The V gene is TRBV28, the J gene TRBJ2-2, with 14 bases aligning to TRBD2. V was clipped by 4 bases and J by 9 bases; unmatched bases: 19. This CDR3 is 20 amino acids long. Germline V gene sequence: CDR1 MDHEN, CDR2 SYDVKM. The CDR3 DNA reads as TGTGCCAGCAGTTCCTATCCGAAAGGGACTAGCGGGAGCTCGGACCGGGAGCTGTTTTTT. As protein: CASSSYPKGTSGSSDRELFF.

The gene calls are TRBV30 and TRBJ2-3, with TRBD2 matching over 10 bases. Germline trimming cut 0 bases from V and 5 bases from J; bases unmatched to any gene: 2. The CDR3 is 14 amino acids. The V gene's germline CDR1 is GTSNPN and CDR2 SVGIG (reference sequence). The CDR3 sequence is CAWSVPSGRDTQYF. The CDR3 DNA reads as TGTGCCTGGAGTGTACCTAGCGGGAGAGATACGCAGTATTTT. Looking up the rest from reference TRBV30 and TRBJ2-3 gives the full variable domain: SQTIHQWPATLVQPVGSPLSLECTVEGTSNPNLYWYRQAAGRGLQLLFYSVGIGQISSEVPQNLSASRPQDRQFILSSKKLLLSDSGFYLCAWSVPSGRDTQYFGPGTRLTVL.

The chain couples TRBV6-5 to TRBJ2-3; 8 bases match TRBD1. Germline CDR1 and CDR2: MNHEY and SVGAGI. The CDR3 length is 15 residues. Trimming cost V 6 bases and J 0 bases; bases outside gene matches: 5. This chain's CDR3 is CASRSGQGSTDTQYF. As DNA, the CDR3 is TGTGCCAGCAGGTCTGGACAGGGAAGCACAGATACGCAGTATTTT.